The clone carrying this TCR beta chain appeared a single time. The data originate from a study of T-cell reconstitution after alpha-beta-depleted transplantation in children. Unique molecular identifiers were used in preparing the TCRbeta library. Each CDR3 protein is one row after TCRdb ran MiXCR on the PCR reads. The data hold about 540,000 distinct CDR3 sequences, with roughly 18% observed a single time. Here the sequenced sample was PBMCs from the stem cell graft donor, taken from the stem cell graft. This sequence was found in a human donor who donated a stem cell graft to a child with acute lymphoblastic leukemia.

The CDR3 sequence: CASSDGLAYEQYF. The CDR3 DNA reads TGTGCCAGTTCTGATGGTTTGGCATACGAGCAGTACTTC. The rearrangement uses TRBV19 and TRBJ2-7, with D unclear. Trimming removed 8 bases at V and 4 bases at J, with 15 bases between. This CDR3 has 13 residues. Germline lookup yields CDR1 LNHDA and CDR2 SQIVND (reference sequence).